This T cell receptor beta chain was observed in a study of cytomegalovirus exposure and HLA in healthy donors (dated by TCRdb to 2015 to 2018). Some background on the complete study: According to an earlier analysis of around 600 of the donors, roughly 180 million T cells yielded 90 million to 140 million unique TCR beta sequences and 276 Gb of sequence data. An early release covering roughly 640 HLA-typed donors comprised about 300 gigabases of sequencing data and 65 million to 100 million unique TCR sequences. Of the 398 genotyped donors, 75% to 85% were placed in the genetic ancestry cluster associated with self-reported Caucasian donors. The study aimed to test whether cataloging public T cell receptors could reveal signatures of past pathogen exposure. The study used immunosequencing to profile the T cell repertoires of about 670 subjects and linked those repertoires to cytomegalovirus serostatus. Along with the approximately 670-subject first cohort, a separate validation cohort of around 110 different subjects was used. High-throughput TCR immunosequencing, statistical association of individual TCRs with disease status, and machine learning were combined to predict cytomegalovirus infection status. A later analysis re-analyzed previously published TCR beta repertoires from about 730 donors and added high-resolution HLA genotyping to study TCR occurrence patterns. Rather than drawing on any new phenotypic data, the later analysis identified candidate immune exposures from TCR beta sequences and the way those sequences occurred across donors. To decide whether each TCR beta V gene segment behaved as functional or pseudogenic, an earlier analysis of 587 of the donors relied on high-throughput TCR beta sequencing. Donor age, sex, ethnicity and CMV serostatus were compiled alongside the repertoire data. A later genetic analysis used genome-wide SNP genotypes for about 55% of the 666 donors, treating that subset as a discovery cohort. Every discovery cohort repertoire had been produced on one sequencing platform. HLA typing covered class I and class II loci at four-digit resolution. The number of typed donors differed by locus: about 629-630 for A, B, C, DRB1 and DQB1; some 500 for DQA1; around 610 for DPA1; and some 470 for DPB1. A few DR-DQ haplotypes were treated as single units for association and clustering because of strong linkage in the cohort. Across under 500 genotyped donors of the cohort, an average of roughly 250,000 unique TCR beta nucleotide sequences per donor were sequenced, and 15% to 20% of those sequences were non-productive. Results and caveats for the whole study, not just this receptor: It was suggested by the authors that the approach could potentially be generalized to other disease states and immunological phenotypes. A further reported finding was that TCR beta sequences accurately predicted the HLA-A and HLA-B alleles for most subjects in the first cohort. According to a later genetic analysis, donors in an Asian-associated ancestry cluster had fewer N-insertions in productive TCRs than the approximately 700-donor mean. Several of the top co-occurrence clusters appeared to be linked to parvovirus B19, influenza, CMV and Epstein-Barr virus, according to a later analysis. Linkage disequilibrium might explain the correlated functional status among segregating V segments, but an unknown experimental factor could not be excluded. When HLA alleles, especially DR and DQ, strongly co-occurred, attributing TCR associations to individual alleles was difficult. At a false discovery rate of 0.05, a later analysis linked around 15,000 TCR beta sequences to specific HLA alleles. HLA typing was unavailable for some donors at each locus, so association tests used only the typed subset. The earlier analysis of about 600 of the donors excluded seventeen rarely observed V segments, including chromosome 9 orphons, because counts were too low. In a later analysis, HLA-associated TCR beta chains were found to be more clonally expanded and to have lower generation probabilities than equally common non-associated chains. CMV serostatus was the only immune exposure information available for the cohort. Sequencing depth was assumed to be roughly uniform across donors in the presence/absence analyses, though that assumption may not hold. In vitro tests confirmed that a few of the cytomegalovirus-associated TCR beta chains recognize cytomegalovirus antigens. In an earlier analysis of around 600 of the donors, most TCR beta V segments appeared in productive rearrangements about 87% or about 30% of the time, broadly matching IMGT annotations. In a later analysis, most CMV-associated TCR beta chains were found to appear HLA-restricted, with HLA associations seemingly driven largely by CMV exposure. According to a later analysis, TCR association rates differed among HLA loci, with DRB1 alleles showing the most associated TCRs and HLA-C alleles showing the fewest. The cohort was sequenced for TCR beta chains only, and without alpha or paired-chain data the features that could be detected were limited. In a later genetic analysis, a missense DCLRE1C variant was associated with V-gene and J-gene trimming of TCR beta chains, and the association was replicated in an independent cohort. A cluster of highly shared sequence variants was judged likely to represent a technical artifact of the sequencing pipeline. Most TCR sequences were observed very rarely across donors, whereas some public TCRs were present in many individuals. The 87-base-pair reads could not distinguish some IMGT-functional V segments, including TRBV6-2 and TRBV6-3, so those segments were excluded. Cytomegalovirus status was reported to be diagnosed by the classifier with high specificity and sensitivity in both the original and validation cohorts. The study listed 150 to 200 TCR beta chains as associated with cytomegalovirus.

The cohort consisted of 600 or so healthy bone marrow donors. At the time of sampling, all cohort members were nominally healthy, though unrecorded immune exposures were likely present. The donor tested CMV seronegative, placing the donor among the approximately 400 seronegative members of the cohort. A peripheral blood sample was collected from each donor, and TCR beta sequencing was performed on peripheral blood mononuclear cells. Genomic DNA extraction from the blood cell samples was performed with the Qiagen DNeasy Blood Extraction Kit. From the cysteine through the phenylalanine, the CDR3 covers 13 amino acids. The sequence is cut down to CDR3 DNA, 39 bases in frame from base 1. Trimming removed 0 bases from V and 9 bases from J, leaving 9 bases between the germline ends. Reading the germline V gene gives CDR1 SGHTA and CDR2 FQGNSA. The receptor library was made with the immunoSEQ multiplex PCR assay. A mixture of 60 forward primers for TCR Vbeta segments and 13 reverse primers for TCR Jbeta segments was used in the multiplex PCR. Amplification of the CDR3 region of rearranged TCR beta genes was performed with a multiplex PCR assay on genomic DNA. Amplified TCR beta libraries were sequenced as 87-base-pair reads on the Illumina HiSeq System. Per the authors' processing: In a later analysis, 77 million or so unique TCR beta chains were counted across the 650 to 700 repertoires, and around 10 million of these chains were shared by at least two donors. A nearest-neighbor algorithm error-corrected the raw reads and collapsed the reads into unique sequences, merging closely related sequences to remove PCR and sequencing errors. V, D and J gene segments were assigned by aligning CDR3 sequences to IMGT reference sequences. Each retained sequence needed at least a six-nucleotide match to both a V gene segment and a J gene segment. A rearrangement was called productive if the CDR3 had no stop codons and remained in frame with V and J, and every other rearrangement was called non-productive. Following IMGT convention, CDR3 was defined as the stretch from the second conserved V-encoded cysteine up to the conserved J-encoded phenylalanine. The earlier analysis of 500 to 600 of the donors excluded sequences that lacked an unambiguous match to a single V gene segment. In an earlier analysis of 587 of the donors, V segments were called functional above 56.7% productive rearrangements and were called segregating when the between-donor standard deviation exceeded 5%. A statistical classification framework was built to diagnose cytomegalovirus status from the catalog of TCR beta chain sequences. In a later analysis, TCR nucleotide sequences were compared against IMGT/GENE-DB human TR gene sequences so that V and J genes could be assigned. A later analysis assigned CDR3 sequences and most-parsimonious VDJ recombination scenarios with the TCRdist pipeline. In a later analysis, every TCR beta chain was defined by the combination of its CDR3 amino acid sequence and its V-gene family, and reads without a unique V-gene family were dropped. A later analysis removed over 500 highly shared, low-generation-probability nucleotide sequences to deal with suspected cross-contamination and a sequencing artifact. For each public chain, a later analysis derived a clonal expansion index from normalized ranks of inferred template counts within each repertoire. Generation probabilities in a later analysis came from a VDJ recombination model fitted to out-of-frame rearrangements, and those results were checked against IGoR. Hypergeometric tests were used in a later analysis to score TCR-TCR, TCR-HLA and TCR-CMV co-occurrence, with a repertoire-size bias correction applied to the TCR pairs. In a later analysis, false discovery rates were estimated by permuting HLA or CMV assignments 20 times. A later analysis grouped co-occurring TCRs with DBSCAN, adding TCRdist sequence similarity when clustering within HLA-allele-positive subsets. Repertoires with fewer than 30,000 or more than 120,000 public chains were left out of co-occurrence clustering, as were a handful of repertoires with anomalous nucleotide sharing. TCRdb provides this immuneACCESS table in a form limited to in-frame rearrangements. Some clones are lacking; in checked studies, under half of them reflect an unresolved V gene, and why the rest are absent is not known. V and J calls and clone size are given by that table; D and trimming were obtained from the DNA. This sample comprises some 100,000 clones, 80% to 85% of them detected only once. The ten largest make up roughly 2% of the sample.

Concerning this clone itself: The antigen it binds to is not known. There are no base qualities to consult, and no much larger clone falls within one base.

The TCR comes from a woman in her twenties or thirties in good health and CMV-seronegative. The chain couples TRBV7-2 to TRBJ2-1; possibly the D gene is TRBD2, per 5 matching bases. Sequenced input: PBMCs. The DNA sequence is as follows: TGTGCCAGCAGCTTAGCGGGGAGTTCTGAGCAGTTCTTC. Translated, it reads CASSLAGSSEQFF.